Below are 27 T cell receptor beta chains sequenced from a single sample in a study of control samples from healthy donors and cancer patients. The table came from immunoSEQ multiplex PCR; TCRdb's copy has only in-frame clones and leaves some out. Of roughly 150,000 clones in the sample, around 88% were seen once. Sequenced input: blood. The receptors originated from a man aged 18-30 years in good health.

The table lists this clone with a count of one. The chain links TRBV9 to TRBJ1-1; 11 bases agree with TRBD1. The CDR3 sequence is 15 residues long. In germline, CDR1 is SGDLS, CDR2 YYNGEE. Trimming removed 3 bases from V and 4 bases from J; junction bases left unmatched: 5. Here the CDR3 DNA reads TGTGCCAGCAGCGGGTCCGGGACAGGGGGCACTGAAGCTTTCTTT. Translating gives CASSGSGTGGTEAFF.

The genes are TRBV7-2 and TRBJ2-2, with D unclear. V lost 6 bases and J lost 9, with 11 bases in between. There are 12 residues in the CDR3. Germline-derived CDR1 and CDR2 are SGHTA and FQGNSA. The CDR3 region has the DNA TGTGCCAGCAGTGCAGACCGGTGGGAGCTGTTTTTT. It encodes CASSADRWELFF.

The chain couples TRBV4-2 to TRBJ2-1; D remains ambiguous. V lost 0 bases to trimming and J lost 8 bases, with 8 bases between them. Germline V gene data show CDR1 as LGHNA and CDR2 as YNFKEQ. The CDR3 loop spans 13 amino acids. DNA for the CDR3: TGTGCCAGCAGCCAAGATATTCGGGATGAGCAGTTCTTC. Translation gives CASSQDIRDEQFF.

The rearrangement joins TRBV29-1 to TRBJ2-7, with a possible D match to TRBD2 (5 bases). Germline lookup yields CDR1 SQVTM and CDR2 ANQGSEA. V lost 1 base, J lost 9 bases, and 10 bases lay in between. CDR3 length equals 11 residues. The DNA for the CDR3 is TGCAGCGTTGAAGCAGTCGAGGGGCAGTACTTC. Translating gives CSVEAVEGQYF.

This clone was counted once. This chain connects TRBV2 to TRBJ1-6, with TRBD1 identical over 7 bases. V lost 6 bases to trimming and J lost 9 bases; unmatched junction nucleotides: 17. Germline V gives CDR1 SNHLY, CDR2 FYNNEI. The length of the CDR3 is 17 residues. This CDR3 is CASRLQGTKGQSSPLHF. The CDR3 nucleotides are TGTGCCAGCAGATTACAGGGGACTAAGGGGCAGAGTTCACCCCTCCACTTT.

V usage is TRBV11-3 and J usage is TRBJ2-7; 7 bases are a match to TRBD2. The germline CDR1 and CDR2 sequences are SGHNT and YENEEA. The ends lost 6 bases at V and 7 bases at J; junction bases unmatched: 9. The length of the CDR3 is 13 residues. CDR3 coding DNA: TGTGCCAGCAGTCTGGGACCAGCGGGGGAGCAGTACTTC. Translated, it gives CASSLGPAGEQYF.

V and J are TRBV11-1 and TRBJ2-5; TRBD2 agrees at 9 bases. The germline CDR1 and CDR2 sequences are SGHAT and FQDESV (reference sequence). This CDR3 is built from 16 residues. The ends lost 5 bases at V and 1 base at J; junction bases unmatched: 8. The CDR3 nucleotides are TGTGCCAGCAGCCCCCTCGGACTAGCGCGCCAAGAGACCCAGTACTTC. It translates to CASSPLGLARQETQYF.

V usage is TRBV6-5 and J usage is TRBJ1-2; D may be TRBD1 (5 bases). Trimming removed 0 bases at V and 5 bases at J, with 16 bases between. The CDR3 length is 16 residues. Germline assignment: CDR1 MNHEY and CDR2 SVGAGI. The CDR3: CASSYSAGRVRYGYTF. The CDR3 coding sequence is TGTGCCAGCAGTTACTCGGCCGGCAGGGTGAGATATGGCTACACCTTC.

The chain couples TRBV5-1 to TRBJ2-7, with TRBD1 matching 10 bases. CDR3 size: 15 residues. After removal of 4 bases from V and 6 bases from J, the junction contained 10 bases not matched to a gene. Germline CDR1 is SGHRS and CDR2 is YFSETQ. CDR3 residues: CASSRIFGQGVEQYF. In nucleotides, the CDR3 is TGCGCCAGCAGCCGGATTTTTGGACAGGGGGTCGAGCAGTACTTC.

The rearrangement links TRBV5-8 to TRBJ1-4, with a tentative D call TRBD1 (6 bases). Trimming stripped 3 bases from V and 3 bases from J, with 15 bases between. This CDR3 spans 16 amino acids. CDR1 is SGHTS, CDR2 YDEGEE, per germline. The CDR3 DNA follows: TGTGCCAGCAGCTCAGAGGGCAGGGGCTCTAATGAAAAACTGTTTTTT. Translation: CASSSEGRGSNEKLFF.

The chain links TRBV2 to TRBJ2-3; D possibly corresponds to TRBD2 (7 bases). The V gene lost 6 bases and the J gene lost 3 bases, with 16 bases spanning the gap. The CDR3 runs 15 residues. Germline V gene data show CDR1 as SNHLY and CDR2 as FYNNEI. Here the CDR3 DNA reads TGTGCCAGCAGGCAGGTGGGGGGGCCAACAGATACGCAGTATTTT. The encoded protein is CASRQVGGPTDTQYF.

J is TRBJ2-1 and V is TRBV7-2; TRBD2 agrees at 9 bases. This CDR3 is built from 17 residues. V gave up 1 base and J gave up 4 bases; unmatched junction bases: 8. Germline V lookup: CDR1 SGHTA, CDR2 FQGNSA. CDR3 amino acids: CASSLGSAGGLYNEQFF. CDR3 DNA sequence: TGTGCCAGCAGCTTAGGGTCGGCGGGGGGGCTATACAATGAGCAGTTCTTC.

V is TRBV6-6 and J is TRBJ2-7, with 11 nucleotides matching TRBD2. This CDR3 comprises 15 residues. The V segment lost 2 bases and the J segment 1 base; nucleotides outside the gene matches: 1. Germline loops: CDR1 MNHNY, CDR2 SVGAGI (reference sequence). CDR3 in amino acids: CASSYGTSGSYEQYF. The CDR3 DNA reads TGTGCCAGCAGTTACGGGACTAGCGGATCCTACGAGCAGTACTTC.

The chain has TRBV4-2 and TRBJ1-5; maybe TRBD1 (5 bases). CDR1 LGHNA and CDR2 YNFKEQ come from the germline V gene. Trimming took off 1 base at V and 5 bases at J, with 12 bases between the two ends. The CDR3 covers 15 residues. The CDR3 is CASSQGGGGDQPQHF. CDR3 nucleotide sequence: TGTGCCAGCAGCCAAGGGGGCGGGGGTGATCAGCCCCAGCATTTT.

CDR3: CASSLGGSGGYTF. CDR3 coding DNA: TGCGCCAGCAGCTTGGGTGGCTCGGGGGGCTACACCTTC. The chain carries TRBV5-1 and TRBJ1-2; D is uncertain. V shed 0 bases and J shed 8 bases, with 11 bases lying between them. Germline lookup yields CDR1 SGHRS and CDR2 YFSETQ. CDR3 length equals 13 residues.

The chain combines TRBV30 with TRBJ1-1, with D possibly being TRBD1 (5 bases). This CDR3 is built from 13 residues. Germline CDR1 reads GTSNPN; CDR2 reads SVGIG (reference sequence). Trimming took 5 bases from V and 1 from J, leaving 11 bases between them. Here the CDR3 DNA reads TGTGCCTGGGTGGGGCCAGCGAACACTGAAGCTTTCTTT. As protein: CAWVGPANTEAFF.

This rearrangement joins TRBV7-9 to TRBJ1-1; TRBD1 might be the D (6 bases). Germline CDR1 and CDR2: SEHNR and FQNEAQ (reference sequence). The CDR3 length is 13 residues. The V end lost 10 bases, the J end lost 2 bases, and 14 bases lay between the germline ends. CDR3 in DNA: TGTGCCACCCTCGGCAGGGGAAACACTGAAGCTTTCTTT. This gives the protein CATLGRGNTEAFF.

J is TRBJ1-2 and V is TRBV6-6, with 7 nucleotides matching TRBD1. CDR3 size: 14 residues. Trimming took 2 bases from V and 6 from J; bases not matched to a gene: 6. Germline assignment: CDR1 MNHNY and CDR2 SVGAGI (reference sequence). CDR3 sequence reads: CASSYRPGTDGYTF. The CDR3 DNA reads TGTGCCAGCAGTTACCGTCCCGGGACAGATGGCTACACCTTC.

The V gene is TRBV7-2, the J gene TRBJ1-2, with 9 bases that match TRBD1. V shed 5 bases and J 8 bases; nucleotides not matched to a gene: 12. The germline gives CDR1 SGHTA, CDR2 FQGNSA. The CDR3 length is 15 residues. The CDR3 loop reads CASSPQQGTGSGYTF. The CDR3 coding sequence is TGTGCCAGCAGCCCCCAGCAGGGGACAGGGAGCGGCTACACCTTC.

The chain has TRBV9 and TRBJ2-3, with 8 bases aligning to TRBD2. Germline lookup yields CDR1 SGDLS and CDR2 YYNGEE. Unmatched junction bases numbered 4, after V lost 7 bases and J lost 9 bases. The CDR3 is made up of 11 amino acids. The CDR3 reads CASGRGGTQYF. The CDR3 nucleotides are TGTGCCAGCGGACGGGGGGGCACGCAGTATTTT.

The rearrangement joins TRBV29-1 to TRBJ1-1, with D unclear. The CDR3 runs 12 residues. The V and J ends lost 4 bases and 1 base respectively, with 7 bases between them. From germline, CDR1 is SQVTM and CDR2 ANQGSEA. The CDR3 sequence: CSVGGRNTEAFF. Written as DNA, the CDR3 is TGCAGCGTTGGAGGGAGGAACACTGAAGCTTTCTTT.

The V gene is TRBV9, the J gene TRBJ2-7, with 12 bases that match TRBD2. The CDR3 contains 16 residues. V lost 0 bases to trimming and J lost 3 bases; unmatched junction nucleotides: 4. Germline V lookup: CDR1 SGDLS, CDR2 YYNGEE. This CDR3 is CASSVGLAGDYYEQYF. The CDR3 bases are TGTGCCAGCAGCGTAGGACTAGCGGGGGACTACTACGAGCAGTACTTC.

The chain couples TRBV9 to TRBJ2-2; 8 nucleotides match TRBD2. In germline, CDR1 is SGDLS, CDR2 YYNGEE. Trimming took 4 bases from V and 2 from J; bases not matched to a gene: 7. The CDR3 contains 16 residues. CDR3 bases: TGTGCCAGCAGCTCTCGGCGGACTAGCAACACCGGGGAGCTGTTTTTT. Its translation is CASSSRRTSNTGELFF.

The chain has TRBV29-1 and TRBJ2-1, with 11 bases lining up with TRBD1. The CDR3 sequence is 12 residues long. J gave up 7 bases and V 7 bases, and 3 bases lay outside the gene matches. Looked up from germline, CDR1 is SQVTM and CDR2 is ANQGSEA. CDR3 residues: CSGDRGSNEQFF. The CDR3, as DNA: TGCAGCGGGGACAGGGGGAGTAATGAGCAGTTCTTC.

The chain joins TRBV7-8 to TRBJ1-4; D is undetermined. Germline V gene lookup returns CDR1 SGHVS and CDR2 FQNEAQ. CDR3 length equals 16 residues. Trimming pared 7 bases from V and 6 bases from J, leaving 21 bases between. CDR3 amino acids: CASTEGVLSRDEKLFF. The CDR3 DNA follows: TGTGCCAGCACCGAAGGAGTCCTATCCCGTGATGAAAAACTGTTTTTT.

This clone came up once. The chain is built from TRBV2 and TRBJ1-3; D ambiguous. Trimming left V 6 bases short and J 0 bases short, with 12 bases between. Per germline, CDR1 SNHLY and CDR2 FYNNEI. The CDR3 is 15 residues long. Here the CDR3 DNA reads TGTGCCAGCAGGAATGGGCTGTACTCTGGAAACACCATATATTTT. Translating gives CASRNGLYSGNTIYF.

The rearrangement joins TRBV9 to TRBJ2-1; possibly TRBD1 or TRBD2 for D (6 bases each). V was trimmed by 6 bases and J by 5 bases, leaving 9 bases between them. There are 12 residues in the CDR3. Germline CDR1 reads SGDLS; CDR2 reads YYNGEE. The CDR3 loop is CASTGADNEQFF. CDR3 nucleotides: TGTGCCAGCACGGGGGCGGACAATGAGCAGTTCTTC.